This is a list of T cell receptor beta chains from one sample in a study of blood T cells in healthy people across ages. TCRdb itself ran the 5' RACE reads through MiXCR, one entry per CDR3 protein. Of 1.5 million to 2 million distinct CDR3 sequences detected, less than 50% appear once; the ten largest clones hold 2.1%. Sequenced input: blood. All receptors come from a woman aged 40 to 50 in good health. The CDR3 runs from the conserved cysteine through the conserved F or W. D genes are given only for firm matches. Clone size is shown for a subset of rows, as once, few, many or a class of expanded clone.

TRBV14	many	TRBD2	TRBJ2-4	CASSQDSSGGPLAKNIQYF	TGTGCCAGCAGCCAAGATTCGAGCGGGGGACCGCTAGCCAAAAACATTCAGTACTTC
TRBV4-2	-	-	TRBJ2-3	CASSQVGGISSTDTQYF	TGTGCCAGCAGCCAAGTAGGCGGTATCTCTAGCACAGATACGCAGTATTTT
TRBV12-5	once	-	TRBJ2-1	CASGALNEQFF	TGTGCTAGTGGTGCACTTAATGAGCAGTTCTTC
TRBV2	few	-	TRBJ2-3	CAKSTGRDTQYF	TGTGCCAAGAGTACAGGGAGAGATACGCAGTATTTT
TRBV7-3	few	-	TRBJ2-1	CASSFGVHNEQFF	TGTGCCAGCAGCTTCGGGGTCCACAATGAGCAGTTCTTC
TRBV24-1	-	-	TRBJ2-1	CVTNPRSGGSEQFF	TGTGTCACTAACCCGAGGAGCGGAGGGAGTGAGCAGTTCTTC
TRBV12-3/TRBV12-4	-	-	TRBJ1-2	CASSSRAGTKSNYGYTF	TGTGCCAGCAGTTCGAGGGCAGGGACTAAATCTAACTATGGCTACACCTTC
TRBV2	-	-	TRBJ2-1	CASMGPNNEQFF	TGTGCCAGCATGGGGCCGAACAATGAGCAGTTCTTC
TRBV27	-	-	TRBJ1-4	CASRKQGGAGEKLFF	TGTGCCAGCAGGAAACAGGGCGGAGCGGGTGAAAAACTGTTTTTT
TRBV25-1	few	-	TRBJ1-2	CASSEVANYGYTF	TGTGCCAGCAGTGAGGTCGCTAACTATGGCTACACCTTC
TRBV6-9	-	TRBD1	TRBJ1-1	CASSYDRGEQVNTEAFF	TGTGCCAGCAGTTACGACAGGGGTGAGCAGGTGAACACTGAAGCTTTCTTT
TRBV21-1	-	-	TRBJ2-1	CASSDRQGRHNEQFF	TGTGCCAGCAGCGACCGACAGGGTCGCCACAATGAGCAGTTCTTC
TRBV7-2	-	TRBD1	TRBJ1-5	CASSQGTGGAGQPQHF	TGTGCCAGCAGCCAGGGGACAGGGGGCGCAGGTCAGCCCCAGCATTTT
TRBV20-1	few	TRBD1	TRBJ1-2	CSASKLQGGQGGYTF	TGCAGTGCTAGCAAACTTCAGGGGGGTCAGGGTGGCTACACCTTC
TRBV27	-	TRBD1	TRBJ1-4	CASSAQGARSSEKLFF	TGTGCCAGCAGTGCACAGGGGGCGAGAAGTAGTGAAAAACTGTTTTTT
TRBV15	-	TRBD1	TRBJ2-4	CATSSPGQGTRLAKNIQYF	TGTGCCACCAGCAGCCCGGGACAGGGGACGAGGCTAGCCAAAAACATTCAGTACTTC
TRBV7-6	many	TRBD2	TRBJ2-7	CASSAQAGGSTSYEQYF	TGTGCCAGCAGCGCACAAGCGGGGGGTTCCACTTCCTACGAGCAGTACTTC
TRBV12-3/TRBV12-4	few	-	TRBJ1-2	CASSTDRFNYGYTF	TGTGCCAGCAGTACAGACAGGTTTAACTATGGCTACACCTTC
TRBV2	-	-	TRBJ1-2	CASRPQAGYTF	TGTGCCAGCAGGCCCCAAGCTGGCTACACCTTC
TRBV9	-	TRBD2	TRBJ2-1	CASSPQTSGGATGARKNEQFF	TGTGCCAGCAGCCCCCAGACTAGCGGGGGGGCCACGGGAGCCAGAAAAAATGAGCAGTTCTTC